Below, one T cell receptor beta chain is given with its context. Antigen: not known. Germline values: CDR1 SGHRS, CDR2 YFSETQ. Trimming took 5 bases from V and 5 from J, leaving 16 bases between them. The CDR3 is 14 residues long. The sample originates from a study of cytomegalovirus exposure and HLA in healthy donors. The study, taken as a whole, reports: Presence/absence analysis assumed near-uniform sequencing depth across donors. Another analysis was done later, and it associated 17,000 or so TCR beta sequences with HLA alleles at 0.05 false discovery rate.

PCR was performed using 60 Vbeta and 13 Jbeta primers. Only in-frame clones appear in the TCRdb table, and some are missing; sequencing was by immunoSEQ multiplex PCR. This listing includes some 130,000 clones. Sequenced material: PBMCs. V gene TRBV5-1 combines with J gene TRBJ1-1; the D is unclear. This TCR came from a man aged 18 to 30 in good health and CMV-seronegative. CDR3 bases: TGCGCCAGCAGGACTACTACCGTAGGGACTGAAGCTTTCTTT. Its translation: CASRTTTVGTEAFF.